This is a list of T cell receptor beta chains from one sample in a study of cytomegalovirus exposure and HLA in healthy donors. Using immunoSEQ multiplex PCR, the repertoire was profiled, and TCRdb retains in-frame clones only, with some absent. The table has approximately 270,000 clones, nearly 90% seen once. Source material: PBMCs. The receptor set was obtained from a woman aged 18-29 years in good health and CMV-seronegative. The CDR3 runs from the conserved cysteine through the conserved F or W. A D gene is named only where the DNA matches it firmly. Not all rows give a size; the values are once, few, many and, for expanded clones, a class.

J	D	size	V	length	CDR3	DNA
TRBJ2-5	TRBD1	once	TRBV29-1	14	CSVQKGTGQETQYF	TGCAGCGTGCAAAAGGGGACAGGGCAGGAGACCCAGTACTTC
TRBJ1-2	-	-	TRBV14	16	CASSQVPSGGPNGYTF	TGTGCCAGCAGCCAAGTTCCCTCGGGGGGGCCGAATGGCTACACCTTC
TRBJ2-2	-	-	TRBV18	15	CASSPQGSNTGELFF	TGTGCCAGCTCACCGCAGGGATCGAACACCGGGGAGCTGTTTTTT
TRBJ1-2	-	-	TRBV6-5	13	CAVSPPGRYGYTF	TGTGCCGTGTCGCCCCCGGGGAGGTATGGCTACACCTTC
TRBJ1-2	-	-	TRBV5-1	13	CASSFSGNYGYTF	TGCGCCAGCAGCTTTTCAGGAAACTATGGCTACACCTTC
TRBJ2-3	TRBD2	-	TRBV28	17	CASSSTGTSGAVDTQYF	TGTGCCAGCAGTTCGACCGGGACTAGCGGCGCGGTAGATACGCAGTATTTT
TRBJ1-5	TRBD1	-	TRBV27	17	CASSFEQGGDSNQPQHF	TGTGCCAGCAGCTTCGAACAGGGGGGGGATAGCAATCAGCCCCAGCATTTT
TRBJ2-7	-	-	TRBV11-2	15	CASSLQSRGSGEQYF	TGTGCCAGCAGCTTACAAAGTCGAGGGTCTGGGGAGCAGTACTTC
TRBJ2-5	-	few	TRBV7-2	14	CASSTPTGPETQYF	TGTGCCAGCAGCACTCCAACAGGGCCAGAGACCCAGTACTTC
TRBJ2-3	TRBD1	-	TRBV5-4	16	CASSLVRTGVTDTQYF	TGTGCCAGCAGCTTAGTCAGGACAGGGGTAACAGATACGCAGTATTTT
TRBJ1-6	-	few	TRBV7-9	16	CASSLDLLMSNSPLHF	TGTGCCAGCAGCTTAGACCTCTTAATGAGTAATTCACCCCTCCACTTT
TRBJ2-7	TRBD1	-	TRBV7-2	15	CASSLWDRVGNEQYF	TGTGCCAGCAGCTTGTGGGACAGGGTTGGGAACGAGCAGTACTTC
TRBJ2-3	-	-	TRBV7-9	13	CASSFVGRDTQYF	TGTGCCAGCAGCTTCGTGGGGAGGGATACGCAGTATTTT
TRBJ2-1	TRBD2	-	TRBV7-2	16	CASRGQRGGSYNEQFF	TGTGCCAGCAGGGGACAGCGGGGGGGATCCTACAATGAGCAGTTCTTC
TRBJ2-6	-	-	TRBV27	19	CASSPTSIKYRSGANVLTF	TGTGCCAGCAGTCCAACTAGCATCAAATACCGCTCTGGGGCCAACGTCCTGACTTTC
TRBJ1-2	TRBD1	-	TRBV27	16	CASSSLQGASSYGYTF	TGTGCCAGCAGTTCACTCCAGGGGGCCTCTAGCTATGGCTACACCTTC
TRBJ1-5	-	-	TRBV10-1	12	CASSAGNQPQHF	TGCGCCAGCAGTGCGGGGAATCAGCCCCAGCATTTT
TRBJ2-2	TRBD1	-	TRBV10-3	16	CAISVQGAGNTGELFF	TGTGCCATCTCAGTACAGGGGGCCGGGAACACCGGGGAGCTGTTTTTT
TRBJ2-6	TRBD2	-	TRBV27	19	CASSSGTSGAHSGANVLTF	TGTGCCAGCAGTTCGGGGACTAGCGGCGCCCACTCTGGGGCCAACGTCCTGACTTTC
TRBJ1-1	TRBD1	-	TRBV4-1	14	CASSQGTGTGVAFF	TGCGCCAGCAGCCAAGGGACCGGGACAGGGGTAGCTTTCTTT
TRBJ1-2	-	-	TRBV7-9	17	CASTLGQSGLTNYGYTF	TGTGCCAGCACCCTAGGACAGTCAGGCCTTACTAACTATGGCTACACCTTC
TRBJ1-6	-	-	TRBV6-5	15	CASSGTPVGNSPLHF	TGTGCCAGCAGCGGGACACCTGTTGGTAATTCACCCCTCCACTTT
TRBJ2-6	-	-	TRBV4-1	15	CASSLRFSGANVLTF	TGCGCCAGCAGCCTCAGATTCTCTGGGGCCAACGTCCTGACTTTC
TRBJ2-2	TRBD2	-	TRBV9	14	CASTRGGDTGELFF	TGTGCCAGCACCCGGGGAGGGGACACCGGGGAGCTGTTTTTT
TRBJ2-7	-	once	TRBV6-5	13	CASSYSGQREQYF	TGTGCCAGCAGTTACTCCGGACAGCGGGAGCAGTACTTC
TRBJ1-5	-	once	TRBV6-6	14	CASSLPGIGQPQHF	TGTGCCAGCAGTTTGCCAGGGATCGGCCAGCCCCAGCATTTT
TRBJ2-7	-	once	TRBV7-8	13	CASSLISGGEQYF	TGTGCCAGCAGCTTAATCAGCGGAGGCGAGCAGTACTTC
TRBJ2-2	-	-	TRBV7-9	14	CASSLVAGAGELFF	TGTGCCAGCAGCTTAGTGGCGGGCGCCGGGGAGCTGTTTTTT
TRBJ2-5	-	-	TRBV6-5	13	CASSYEAYGTQYF	TGTGCCAGCAGTTACGAGGCCTACGGGACCCAGTACTTC